A few counts support the clone carrying this T cell receptor (beta chain). The record originates from a study of preoperative IRX-2 immunotherapy in early breast cancer. Treatment of the sample: preoperative locoregional IRX-2 cytokine immunotherapy. Samples came from a phase Ib trial of preoperative locoregional IRX-2 cytokine immunotherapy. Repertoires were generated with immunoSEQ multiplex PCR, while TCRdb's copy carries only in-frame clones and drops some. The sample yields approximately 27,000 clones, more than 80% seen once. The specimen was lymph node tissue, collected after IRX-2 immunotherapy. This sequence originates from a human donor with breast cancer.

CDR3 sequence reads: CSVFGGRYNEQFF. The DNA of the CDR3 is TGCAGCGTCTTCGGGGGCCGTTACAATGAGCAGTTCTTC. V gene TRBV29-1 combines with J gene TRBJ2-1; D is perhaps TRBD1 or TRBD2 (6 bases each). CDR1 and CDR2 (germline): SQVTM, ANQGSEA. There are 13 residues in the CDR3. V dropped 6 bases and J dropped 4 bases, with 13 bases sitting between them.